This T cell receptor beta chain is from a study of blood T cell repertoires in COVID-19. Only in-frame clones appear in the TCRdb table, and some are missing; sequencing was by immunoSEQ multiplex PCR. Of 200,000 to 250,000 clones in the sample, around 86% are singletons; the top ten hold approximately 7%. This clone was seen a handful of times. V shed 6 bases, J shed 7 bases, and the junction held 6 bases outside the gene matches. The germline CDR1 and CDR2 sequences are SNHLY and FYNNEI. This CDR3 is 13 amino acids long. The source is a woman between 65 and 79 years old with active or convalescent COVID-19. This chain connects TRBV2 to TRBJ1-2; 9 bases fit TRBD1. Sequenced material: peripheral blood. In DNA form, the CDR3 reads TGTGCCAGCAGGAGCGGGACAGGGTCTGGCTACACCTTC. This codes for CASRSGTGSGYTF. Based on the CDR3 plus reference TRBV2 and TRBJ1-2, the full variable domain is EPEVTQTPSHQVTQMGQEVILRCVPISNHLYFYWYRQILGQKVEFLVSFYNNEISEKSEIFDDQFSVERPDGSNFTLKIRSTKLEDSAMYFCASRSGTGSGYTFGSGTRLTVV.